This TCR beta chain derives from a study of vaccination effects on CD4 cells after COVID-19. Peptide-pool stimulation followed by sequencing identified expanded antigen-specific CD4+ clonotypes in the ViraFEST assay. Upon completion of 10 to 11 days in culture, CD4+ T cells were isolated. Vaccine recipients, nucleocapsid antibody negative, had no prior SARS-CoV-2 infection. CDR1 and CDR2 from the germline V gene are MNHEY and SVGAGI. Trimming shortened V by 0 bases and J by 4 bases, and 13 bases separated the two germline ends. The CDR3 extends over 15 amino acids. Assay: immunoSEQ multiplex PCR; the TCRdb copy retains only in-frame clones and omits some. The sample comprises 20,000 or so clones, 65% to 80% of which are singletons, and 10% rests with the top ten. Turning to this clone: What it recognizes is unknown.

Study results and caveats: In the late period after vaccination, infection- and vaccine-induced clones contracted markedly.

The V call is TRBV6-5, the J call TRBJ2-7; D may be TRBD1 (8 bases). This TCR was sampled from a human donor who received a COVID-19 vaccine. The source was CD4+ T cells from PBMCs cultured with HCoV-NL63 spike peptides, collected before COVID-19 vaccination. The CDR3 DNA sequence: TGTGCCAGCAGTTACTCGAAACAGGGGGGGTACGAGCAGTACTTC. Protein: CASSYSKQGGYEQYF.